This T cell receptor beta chain was recovered during a study of response to subunit inactivated influenza vaccine. Study outcomes and limitations: Authors suggested few new T cells are recruited by each seasonal influenza vaccination.

From the RT-PCR reads, TCRdb called clonotypes with MiXCR, one entry per CDR3 protein. The table lists 650,000 to 800,000 distinct CDR3 sequences, about 18% of them singletons. Details on this clonotype: Its target is not known.

The CDR3 sequence is 13 residues long. CDR1 SQVTM and CDR2 ANQGSEA come from the germline V gene. The junction had 4 bases not matched to a gene; V was cut back by 2 bases and J by 6 bases. The sequence came from a man aged 50 or older who received an inactivated influenza vaccine. The V and J genes are TRBV29-1 and TRBJ2-7; TRBD1 matches 10 bases. The specimen was PBMCs from blood, collected less than 6 days after vaccination. The CDR3 region is CSVEKGQGFEQYF. The DNA of the CDR3 is TGCAGCGTTGAAAAGGGACAGGGGTTCGAGCAGTACTTC.